The 14 T cell receptor beta chains presented below share a single source sample, sequenced in a study of cytomegalovirus exposure and HLA in healthy donors. Use of 60 Vbeta and 13 Jbeta primers characterized the PCR. Clones were sequenced by immunoSEQ multiplex PCR, and TCRdb holds only the in-frame ones, with some missing. Found here are 150,000 or so clones, just over 70% of them singletons; the top ten hold roughly 2.5%. Material: PBMCs. These receptors were collected from a human donor in good health.

CDR3 protein: CASRGAYSNQPQHF. CDR3 sequence (DNA): TGTGCCAGCAGAGGGGCCTATAGCAATCAGCCCCAGCATTTT. V is TRBV2 and J is TRBJ1-5; TRBD1 is a possible D gene (5 bases). Trimming took off 6 bases at V and 0 bases at J, with 9 bases between the two ends. Germline V gives CDR1 SNHLY, CDR2 FYNNEI. This CDR3 has 14 amino acids.

J is TRBJ2-1 and V is TRBV2; a weak D match, TRBD2 (6 bases). The CDR3 is 13 amino acids. From germline, CDR1 is SNHLY and CDR2 FYNNEI. Trimming stripped 7 bases from V and 5 bases from J, with 12 bases between. In DNA, the CDR3 is TGTGCCAGCACAACGTGGGGGGACAATGAGCAGTTCTTC. Amino acids: CASTTWGDNEQFF.

This clone was observed a few times. The chain has TRBV6-1 and TRBJ2-7, with D uncertain. CDR1 and CDR2 (germline): MNHNS, SASEGT. Trimming stripped 2 bases from V and 3 bases from J, with 2 bases between. This CDR3 spans 11 amino acids. DNA of the CDR3: TGTGCCAGCAGTGAACTCTACGAGCAGTACTTC. This translates into CASSELYEQYF.

The gene calls are TRBV18 and TRBJ1-5, with D possibly being TRBD1 (6 bases). Germline assignment: CDR1 KGHSH and CDR2 LQKENI. The CDR3 is made up of 14 amino acids. V shed 6 bases and J shed 6 bases, with 15 bases lying between them. The DNA of the CDR3 is TGTGCCAGCTCGCCTACAGGGTGGGGTCAGCCCCAGCATTTT. Translating gives CASSPTGWGQPQHF.

This chain uses TRBV9 with TRBJ2-1, with 7 bases aligning to TRBD1. Trimming cost V 4 bases and J 4 bases; bases outside gene matches: 11. Germline assignment: CDR1 SGDLS and CDR2 YYNGEE. The CDR3 runs to 16 residues. CDR3 amino acids: CASSTGLGTAYNEQFF. In nucleotides, the CDR3 is TGTGCCAGCAGCACCGGGCTCGGGACAGCTTACAATGAGCAGTTCTTC.

This clone was picked up a small number of times. The chain uses TRBV7-8 and TRBJ2-7; tentatively, D is TRBD2 (7 bases). Germline lookup yields CDR1 SGHVS and CDR2 FQNEAQ. This CDR3 contains 15 residues. V was pared by 5 bases and J by 7 bases, with 21 bases between. CDR3 DNA: TGTGCCAGCAGCCAAGCACGCGGGGGCTGGGGAGAGCAGTACTTC. Encoded protein: CASSQARGGWGEQYF.

This clone has just one count. This chain uses TRBV10-3 with TRBJ2-1, with a possible D match to TRBD2 (5 bases). V shed 6 bases and J shed 5 bases, with 8 bases lying between them. The CDR3 is 12 residues long. Germline assignment: CDR1 ENHRY and CDR2 SYGVKD. In DNA, the CDR3 is TGTGCCATCAGGGGAGTAGACAATGAGCAGTTCTTC. Translation: CAIRGVDNEQFF.

This rearrangement joins TRBV6-1 to TRBJ1-6; D is unresolved. The germline V gene encodes CDR1 MNHNS and CDR2 SASEGT. The V end lost 7 bases, the J end lost 0 bases, and 10 bases lay between the germline ends. The CDR3 has 15 residues. The CDR3 coding sequence is TGTGCCAGCATGGAACTAAGCTCCTATAATTCACCCCTCCACTTT. Translation: CASMELSSYNSPLHF.

This clone was recorded once. This rearrangement joins TRBV19 to TRBJ1-5; possible D gene TRBD1, 5 bases. Between the trimmed V and J ends, which lost 1 base and 0 bases, there was a span of 10 bases. Germline V gene lookup returns CDR1 LNHDA and CDR2 SQIVND (reference sequence). This CDR3 contains 16 residues. The CDR3 DNA is TGTGCCAGTAGTATAGGCACAGGTAATAGCAATCAGCCCCAGCATTTT. Translating it yields CASSIGTGNSNQPQHF.

The CDR3 DNA reads as TGTGCCAGCAGCTTAGAGGACAGAAACTATGGCTACACCTTC. This translates into CASSLEDRNYGYTF. The V gene is TRBV7-2, the J gene TRBJ1-2; D possibly corresponds to TRBD1 (6 bases). Trimming shortened V by 1 base and J by 2 bases, and 8 bases separated the two germline ends. The CDR3 consists of 14 residues. Per the germline V gene, CDR1 is SGHTA and CDR2 is FQGNSA. Full variable domain (missing parts from reference TRBV7-2 and TRBJ1-2): GAGVSQSPSNKVTEKGKDVELRCDPISGHTALYWYRQSLGQGLEFLIYFQGNSAPDKSGLPSDRFSAERTGGSVSTLTIQRTQQEDSAVYLCASSLEDRNYGYTFGSGTRLTVV.

The chain has TRBV11-3 and TRBJ2-1; D might be TRBD1 (6 bases). The V end lost 1 base, the J end lost 6 bases, and 10 bases lay between the germline ends. The CDR3 length is 14 residues. CDR1 and CDR2 (germline): SGHNT, YENEEA. The CDR3 DNA reads TGTGCCAGCAGCTTAGGCGGACAGCGCAATGAGCAGTTCTTC. This encodes CASSLGGQRNEQFF.

The chain combines TRBV5-4 with TRBJ2-5, with D tentatively TRBD2 (6 bases). CDR1 SGHNT and CDR2 YYREEE come from the germline V gene (reference sequence). V shed 4 bases and J shed 7 bases, with 20 bases lying between them. This CDR3 has 15 residues. The CDR3 region has the DNA TGTGCCAGCAGCCCGGACTACCTCCCCCGTGGGACCCAGTACTTC. This encodes CASSPDYLPRGTQYF.

V and J are TRBV2 and TRBJ1-1, with D possibly TRBD1 on 6 matching bases. Between the trimmed V and J ends, which lost 2 bases and 4 bases, there was a span of 11 bases. CDR1 is SNHLY and CDR2 is FYNNEI in the germline V gene. CDR3 size: 14 residues. This CDR3 reads CASSEQGRGTEAFF. CDR3 nucleotide sequence: TGTGCCAGCAGTGAACAGGGGAGGGGCACTGAAGCTTTCTTT.

Here the CDR3 reads CASSSGQTGEQYF. The CDR3 nucleotides are TGTGCCAGCAGCTCGGGACAGACGGGCGAGCAGTACTTC. J is TRBJ2-7 and V is TRBV7-3; 7 bases are a match to TRBD1. Looked up from germline, CDR1 is SGHTA and CDR2 is FQGTGA. The trim removed 4 bases at V and 6 bases at J, leaving 6 bases unmatched. CDR3 length: 13 amino acids.